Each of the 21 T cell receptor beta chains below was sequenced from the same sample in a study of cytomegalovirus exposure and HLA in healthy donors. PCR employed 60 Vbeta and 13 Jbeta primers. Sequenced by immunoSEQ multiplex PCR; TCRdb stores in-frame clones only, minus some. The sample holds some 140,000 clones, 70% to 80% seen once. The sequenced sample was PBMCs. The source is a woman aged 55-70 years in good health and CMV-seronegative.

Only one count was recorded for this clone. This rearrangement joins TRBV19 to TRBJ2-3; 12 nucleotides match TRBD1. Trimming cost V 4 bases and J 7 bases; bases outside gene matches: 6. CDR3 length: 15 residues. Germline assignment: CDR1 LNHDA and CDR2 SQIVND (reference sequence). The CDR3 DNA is TGTGCCAGTAGTAAGGGACAGGGGGCAACGAATACGCAGTATTTT. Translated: CASSKGQGATNTQYF.

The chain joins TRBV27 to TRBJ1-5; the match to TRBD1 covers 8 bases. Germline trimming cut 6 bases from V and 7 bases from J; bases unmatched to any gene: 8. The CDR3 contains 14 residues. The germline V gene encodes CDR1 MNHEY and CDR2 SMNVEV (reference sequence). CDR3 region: CASSRRGRRQPQHF. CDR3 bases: TGTGCCAGCAGCCGCAGGGGGCGCAGACAGCCCCAGCATTTT.

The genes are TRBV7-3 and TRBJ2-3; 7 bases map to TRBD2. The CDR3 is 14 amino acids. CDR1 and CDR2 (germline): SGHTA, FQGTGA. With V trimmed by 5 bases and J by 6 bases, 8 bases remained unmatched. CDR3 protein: CASSLVAGVDTQYF. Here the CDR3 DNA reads TGTGCCAGCAGCCTTGTGGCGGGAGTGGATACGCAGTATTTT. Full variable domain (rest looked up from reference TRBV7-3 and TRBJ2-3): GAGVSQTPSNKVTEKGKYVELRCDPISGHTALYWYRQSLGQGPEFLIYFQGTGAADDSGLPNDRFFAVRPEGSVSTLKIQRTERGDSAVYLCASSLVAGVDTQYFGPGTRLTVL.

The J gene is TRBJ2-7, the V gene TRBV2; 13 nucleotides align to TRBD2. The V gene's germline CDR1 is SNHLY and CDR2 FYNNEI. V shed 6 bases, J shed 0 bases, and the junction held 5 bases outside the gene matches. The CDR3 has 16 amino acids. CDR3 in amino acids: CASRATSGRTSYEQYF. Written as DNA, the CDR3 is TGTGCCAGCAGAGCGACTAGCGGGAGGACCTCCTACGAGCAGTACTTC.

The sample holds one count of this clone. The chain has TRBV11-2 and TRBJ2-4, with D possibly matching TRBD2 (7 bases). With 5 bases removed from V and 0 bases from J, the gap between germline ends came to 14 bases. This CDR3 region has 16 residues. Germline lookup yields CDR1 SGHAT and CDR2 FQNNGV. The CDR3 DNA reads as TGTGCCAGCAGCGTCGAGGGGGGGTTAGCCAAAAACATTCAGTACTTC. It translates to CASSVEGGLAKNIQYF.

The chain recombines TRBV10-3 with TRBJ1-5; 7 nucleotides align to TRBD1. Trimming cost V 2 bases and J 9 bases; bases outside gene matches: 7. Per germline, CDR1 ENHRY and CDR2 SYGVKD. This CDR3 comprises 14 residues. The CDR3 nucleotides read TGTGCCATCAGTGAGGGACAGGTCAGGGGGCCCCAGCATTTT. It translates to CAISEGQVRGPQHF.

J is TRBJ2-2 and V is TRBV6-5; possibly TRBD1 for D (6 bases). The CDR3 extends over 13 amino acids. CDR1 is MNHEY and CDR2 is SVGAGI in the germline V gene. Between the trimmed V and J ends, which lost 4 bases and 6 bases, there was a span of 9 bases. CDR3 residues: CASSFQGSGELFF. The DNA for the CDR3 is TGTGCCAGCAGTTTCCAGGGGTCCGGGGAGCTGTTTTTT.

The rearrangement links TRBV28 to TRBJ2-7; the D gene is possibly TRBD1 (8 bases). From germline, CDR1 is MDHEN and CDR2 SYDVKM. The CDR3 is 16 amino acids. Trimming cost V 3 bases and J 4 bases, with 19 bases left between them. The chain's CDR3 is CASSLVLGQGGYEQYF. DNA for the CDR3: TGTGCCAGCAGTTTGGTCCTAGGACAGGGAGGGTACGAGCAGTACTTC.

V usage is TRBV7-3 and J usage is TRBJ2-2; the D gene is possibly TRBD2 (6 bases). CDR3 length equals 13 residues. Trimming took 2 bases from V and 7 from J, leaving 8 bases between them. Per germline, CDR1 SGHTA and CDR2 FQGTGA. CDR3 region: CASSLGEVGELFF. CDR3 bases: TGTGCCAGCAGCTTAGGGGAGGTCGGGGAGCTGTTTTTT.

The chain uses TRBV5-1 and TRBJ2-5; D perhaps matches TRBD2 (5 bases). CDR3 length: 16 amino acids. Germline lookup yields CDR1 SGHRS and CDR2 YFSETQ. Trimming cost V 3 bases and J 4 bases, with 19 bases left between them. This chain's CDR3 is CASSWNPPPSGETQYF. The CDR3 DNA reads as TGCGCCAGCAGCTGGAATCCCCCGCCCAGCGGAGAGACCCAGTACTTC.

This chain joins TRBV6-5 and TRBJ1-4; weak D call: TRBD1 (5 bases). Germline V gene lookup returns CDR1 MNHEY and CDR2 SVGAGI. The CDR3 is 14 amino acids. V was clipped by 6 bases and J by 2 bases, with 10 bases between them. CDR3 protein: CASSPGYTNEKLFF. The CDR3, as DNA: TGTGCCAGCAGCCCAGGGTATACTAATGAAAAACTGTTTTTT.

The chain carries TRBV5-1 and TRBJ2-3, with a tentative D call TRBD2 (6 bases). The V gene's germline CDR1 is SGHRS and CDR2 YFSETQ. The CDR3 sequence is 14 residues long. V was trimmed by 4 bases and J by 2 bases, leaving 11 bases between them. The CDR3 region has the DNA TGCGCCAGCAGCACCGGGACTCTCACAGATACGCAGTATTTT. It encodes CASSTGTLTDTQYF. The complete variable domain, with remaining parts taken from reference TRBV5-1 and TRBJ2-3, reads KAGVTQTPRYLIKTRGQQVTLSCSPISGHRSVSWYQQTPGQGLQFLFEYFSETQRNKGNFPGRFSGRQFSNSRSEMNVSTLELGDSALYLCASSTGTLTDTQYFGPGTRLTVL.

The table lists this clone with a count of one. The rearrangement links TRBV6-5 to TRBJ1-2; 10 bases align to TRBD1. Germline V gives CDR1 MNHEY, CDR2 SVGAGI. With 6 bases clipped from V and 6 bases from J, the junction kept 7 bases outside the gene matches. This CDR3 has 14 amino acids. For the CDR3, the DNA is TGTGCCAGCAGAGCCGGGACAGGGGCACATGGCTACACCTTC. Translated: CASRAGTGAHGYTF.

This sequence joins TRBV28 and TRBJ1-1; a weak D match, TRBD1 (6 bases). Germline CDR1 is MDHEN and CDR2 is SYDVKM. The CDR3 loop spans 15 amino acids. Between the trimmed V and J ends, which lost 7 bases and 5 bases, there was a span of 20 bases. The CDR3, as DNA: TGTGCCAGCACAAATGCATTGGGGGGGGCAACTGAAGCTTTCTTT. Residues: CASTNALGGATEAFF.

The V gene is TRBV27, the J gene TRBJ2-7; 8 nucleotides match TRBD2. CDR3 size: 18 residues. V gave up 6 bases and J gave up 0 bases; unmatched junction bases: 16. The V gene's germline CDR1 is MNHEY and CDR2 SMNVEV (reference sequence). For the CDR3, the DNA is TGTGCCAGCAGCCGAAAGTACCCCGGGGGGGAGAACTCCTACGAGCAGTACTTC. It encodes CASSRKYPGGENSYEQYF.

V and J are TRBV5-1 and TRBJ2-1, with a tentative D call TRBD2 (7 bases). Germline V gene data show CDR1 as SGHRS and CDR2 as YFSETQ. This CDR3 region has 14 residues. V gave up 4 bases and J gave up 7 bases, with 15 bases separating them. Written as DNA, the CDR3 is TGCGCCAGCAGCGGGGGGGGGCGAAGAAATGAGCAGTTCTTC. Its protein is CASSGGGRRNEQFF.

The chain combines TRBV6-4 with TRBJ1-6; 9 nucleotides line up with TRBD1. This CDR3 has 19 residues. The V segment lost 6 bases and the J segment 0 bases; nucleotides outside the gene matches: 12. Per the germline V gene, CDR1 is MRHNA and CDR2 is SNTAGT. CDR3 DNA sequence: TGTGCCAGCAGAAGGGACAGGGTTGATGGGAGCTCCTATAATTCACCCCTCCACTTT. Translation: CASRRDRVDGSSYNSPLHF.

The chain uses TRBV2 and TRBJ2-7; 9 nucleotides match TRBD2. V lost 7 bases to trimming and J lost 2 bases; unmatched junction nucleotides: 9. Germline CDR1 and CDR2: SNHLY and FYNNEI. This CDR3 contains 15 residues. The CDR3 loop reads CASKVSGSSTYEQYF. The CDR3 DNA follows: TGTGCCAGCAAGGTTAGCGGGAGTTCGACCTACGAGCAGTACTTC.

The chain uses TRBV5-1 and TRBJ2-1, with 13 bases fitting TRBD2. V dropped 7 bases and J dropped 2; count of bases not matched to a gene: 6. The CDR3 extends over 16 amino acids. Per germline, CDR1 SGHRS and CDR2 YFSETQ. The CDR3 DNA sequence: TGCGCCAGCGGAGGGACTAGCGGGGCGGCCTACAATGAGCAGTTCTTC. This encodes CASGGTSGAAYNEQFF.

Here the CDR3 reads CASTRGTGGRGIAKNIQYF. CDR3 DNA sequence: TGTGCCAGTACCCGGGGTACCGGGGGGCGAGGAATAGCCAAAAACATTCAGTACTTC. This rearrangement joins TRBV19 to TRBJ2-4, with D tentatively TRBD2 (7 bases). CDR1 is LNHDA and CDR2 is SQIVND in the germline V gene (reference sequence). The CDR3 is made up of 19 amino acids. Trimming stripped 7 bases from V and 0 bases from J, with 25 bases between.

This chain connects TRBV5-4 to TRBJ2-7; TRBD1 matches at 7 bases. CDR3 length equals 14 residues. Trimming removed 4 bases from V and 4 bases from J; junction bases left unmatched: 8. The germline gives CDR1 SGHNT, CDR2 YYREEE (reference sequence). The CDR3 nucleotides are TGTGCCAGCAGCCCACCAGGGGGAGCGTACGAGCAGTACTTC. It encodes CASSPPGGAYEQYF.